These 27 T cell receptor beta chains were all obtained from the same sample, sequenced in a study of CD8 T cells in Susac syndrome. Random hexamers served to reverse transcribe roughly 0.5 to 1 ug RNA. A single record per CDR3 protein comes from TCRdb applying MiXCR to the immunoSEQ multiplex PCR reads. The sample shows about 130,000 distinct CDR3 sequences, roughly 93% of them seen only once. Material: CD8+ T cells from PBMCs. The receptors shown here come from a human donor with multiple sclerosis.

The genes are TRBV19 and TRBJ2-1; no clear D gene. CDR3 size: 12 residues. Germline CDR1 and CDR2: LNHDA and SQIVND (reference sequence). Between the trimmed V and J ends, which lost 3 bases and 7 bases, there was a span of 7 bases. CDR3 loop: CASSIASNEQFF. In nucleotides, the CDR3 is TGTGCCAGTAGTATTGCGTCAAATGAGCAGTTCTTC.

This chain uses TRBV4-1 with TRBJ1-2, with D possibly matching TRBD1 (5 bases). The CDR3 has 16 residues. CDR1 is MGHRA and CDR2 is YSYEKL in the germline V gene. Trimming cost V 3 bases and J 2 bases, with 16 bases left between them. The CDR3: CASSHQEGAGNYGYTF. The CDR3 nucleotides read TGCGCCAGCAGCCATCAAGAAGGTGCAGGGAACTATGGCTACACCTTC.

The gene calls are TRBV7-9 and TRBJ2-2; D may be TRBD1 (5 bases). This CDR3 is built from 18 residues. V was shortened by 5 bases and J by 4 bases, with 23 bases between the two germline ends. CDR1 is SEHNR, CDR2 FQNEAQ, per germline (reference sequence). CDR3 residues: CASSLKGPTDLSTGELFF. DNA for the CDR3: TGTGCCAGCAGCCTTAAAGGACCGACAGACCTGAGCACCGGGGAGCTGTTTTTT.

This sequence joins TRBV5-4 and TRBJ2-5; TRBD1 might be the D (5 bases). V lost 0 bases and J 4 bases, leaving 10 bases between the germline ends. Germline loops: CDR1 SGHNT, CDR2 YYREEE (reference sequence). This CDR3 region has 14 residues. This CDR3 reads CASSLAQGRETQYF. In nucleotides, the CDR3 is TGTGCCAGCAGCTTGGCTCAGGGAAGAGAGACCCAGTACTTC.

The chain employs TRBV20-1 and TRBJ2-4; 11 nucleotides line up with TRBD2. The V segment lost 6 bases and the J segment 2 bases; nucleotides outside the gene matches: 6. CDR3 size: 15 residues. CDR1 and CDR2 (germline): DFQATT, SNEGSKA (reference sequence). The CDR3 spells CSAPGTSGPKNIQYF. The DNA of the CDR3 is TGCAGTGCGCCCGGGACTAGCGGCCCCAAAAACATTCAGTACTTC.

The chain recombines TRBV30 with TRBJ1-1; TRBD1 aligns across 7 bases. The V gene's germline CDR1 is GTSNPN and CDR2 SVGIG (reference sequence). This CDR3 is built from 14 residues. After removal of 0 bases from V and 3 bases from J, the junction contained 4 bases not matched to a gene. The CDR3 region is CAWSVLQGYTEAFF. DNA for the CDR3: TGTGCCTGGAGTGTACTACAGGGGTACACTGAAGCTTTCTTT.

The gene calls are TRBV2 and TRBJ2-2; the match to TRBD1 covers 10 bases. Germline loops: CDR1 SNHLY, CDR2 FYNNEI. Losses at the gene ends were 7 bases for V and 4 bases for J; bases not matched to a gene: 3. The CDR3 length is 14 residues. CDR3 amino acids: CASTGQGGTGELFF. The CDR3 coding sequence is TGTGCCAGCACTGGACAGGGGGGCACCGGGGAGCTGTTTTTT.

Here the CDR3 DNA reads TGTGCCAGCAGCTGGACTAGCGGGGGCCTCGAGACCCAGTACTTC. The encoded protein is CASSWTSGGLETQYF. This chain uses TRBV12-3 or TRBV12-4 with TRBJ2-5; 13 bases map to TRBD2. J was trimmed by 5 bases and V by 6 bases; bases with no gene match: 6. The CDR3 has 15 residues.

CDR3 in DNA: TGTGCCAGCAGTGAATATCCCTACGAGCAGTACTTC. Residues: CASSEYPYEQYF. The V gene is TRBV25-1, the J gene TRBJ2-7; D is undetermined. Deletions cut 0 bases from V and 2 bases from J, with 2 bases between. Germline values: CDR1 MGHDK, CDR2 SYGVNS. The CDR3 is 12 residues long.

The CDR3 loop is CASRTGYPNEQFF. The CDR3 bases are TGTGCCAGCAGGACCGGCTACCCCAATGAGCAGTTCTTC. This chain joins TRBV6-2 or TRBV6-3 and TRBJ2-1; D not resolved. V lost 6 bases to trimming and J lost 6 bases, with 12 bases between them. The CDR3 sequence is 13 residues long. Per germline, CDR1 MNHEY and CDR2 SVGEGT.

V gene TRBV3-1 combines with J gene TRBJ1-1; the D is unclear. Germline lookup yields CDR1 LGHDT and CDR2 YNNKEL (reference sequence). The CDR3 runs 14 residues. V gave up 4 bases and J gave up 0 bases, with 9 bases separating them. In nucleotides, the CDR3 is TGTGCCAGCAGCCCTTCCCTCATGAACACTGAAGCTTTCTTT. Translating it yields CASSPSLMNTEAFF.

The chain combines TRBV25-1 with TRBJ1-1; unclear D gene. The CDR3 has 13 amino acids. CDR1 MGHDK and CDR2 SYGVNS come from the germline V gene. V shed 2 bases and J shed 2 bases, with 6 bases lying between them. This CDR3 is CASSERDNTEAFF. As DNA, the CDR3 is TGTGCCAGCAGTGAAAGGGATAACACTGAAGCTTTCTTT. The full variable domain, rest sourced from reference TRBV25-1 and TRBJ1-1, is EADIYQTPRYLVIGTGKKITLECSQTMGHDKMYWYQQDPGMELHLIHYSYGVNSTEKGDLSSESTVSRIRTEHFPLTLESARPSHTSQYLCASSERDNTEAFFGQGTRLTVV.

V is TRBV27 and J is TRBJ1-4; weak D call: TRBD1 (6 bases). Per germline, CDR1 MNHEY and CDR2 SMNVEV (reference sequence). Trimming took 5 bases from V and 6 from J, leaving 16 bases between them. This CDR3 spans 15 amino acids. The CDR3 coding sequence is TGTGCCAGCAGTGACTCCCGGGGGCGTGATGAAAAACTGTTTTTT. Its translation is CASSDSRGRDEKLFF.

V and J are TRBV25-1 and TRBJ2-5; 13 bases fit TRBD2. The CDR3 has 16 amino acids. The trim removed 7 bases at V and 4 bases at J, leaving 9 bases unmatched. Germline values: CDR1 MGHDK, CDR2 SYGVNS. The CDR3 DNA reads as TGTGCCAGCATCGGAAGGGGACTAGCGGGACGAGAGACCCAGTACTTC. This codes for CASIGRGLAGRETQYF.

This chain joins TRBV24-1 and TRBJ2-3; the match to TRBD1 covers 7 bases. The CDR3 covers 10 residues. V dropped 5 bases and J dropped 13; count of bases not matched to a gene: 2. CDR1 and CDR2 from the germline V gene are KGHDR and SFDVKD. CDR3 sequence reads: CATSGDREYF. CDR3 bases: TGTGCCACCAGTGGGGACAGAGAGTATTTT.

This clonotype was found once. The rearrangement links TRBV24-1 to TRBJ2-2; the D call may be TRBD1 or TRBD2 (7 bases each). The length of the CDR3 is 15 residues. Trimming left V 9 bases short and J 8 bases short, with 21 bases between. Per the germline V gene, CDR1 is KGHDR and CDR2 is SFDVKD. In DNA, the CDR3 is TGTGCCACCCCAGAGGGGAGGGGGCAGTCGGGGGAGCTGTTTTTT. Translating gives CATPEGRGQSGELFF.

V gene TRBV19 combines with J gene TRBJ1-1, with 7 bases that match TRBD1. In germline, CDR1 is LNHDA, CDR2 SQIVND (reference sequence). With 5 bases clipped from V and 1 base from J, the junction kept 7 bases outside the gene matches. This CDR3 region has 15 residues. DNA of the CDR3: TGTGCCAGTAGTCCTTGGACAGGACCGAACACTGAAGCTTTCTTT. Translation gives CASSPWTGPNTEAFF. Combining the CDR3 with reference TRBV19 and TRBJ1-1 gives the whole variable domain DGGITQSPKYLFRKEGQNVTLSCEQNLNHDAMYWYRQDPGQGLRLIYYSQIVNDFQKGDIAEGYSVSREKKESFPLTVTSAQKNPTAFYLCASSPWTGPNTEAFFGQGTRLTVV.

The J gene is TRBJ2-7, the V gene TRBV20-1; TRBD1 matches at 12 bases. In germline, CDR1 is DFQATT, CDR2 SNEGSKA (reference sequence). V trimming: 5 bases; J trimming: 5 bases; junction bases outside the gene matches: 4. The CDR3 has 13 residues. The CDR3 reads CSAPGTGGNEQYF. The CDR3 DNA reads as TGCAGTGCTCCCGGGACAGGGGGCAACGAGCAGTACTTC.

The gene calls are TRBV5-6 and TRBJ1-4; D gene unclear. Germline V gives CDR1 SGHDT, CDR2 YYEEEE. This CDR3 is built from 14 residues. The V gene lost 5 bases and the J gene lost 7 bases, with 15 bases spanning the gap. CDR3 in amino acids: CASSVVPGAEKLFF. Here the CDR3 DNA reads TGTGCCAGCAGTGTGGTGCCTGGAGCTGAAAAACTGTTTTTT.

The rearrangement links TRBV27 to TRBJ2-2, with 7 nucleotides matching TRBD2. The CDR3 is made up of 17 amino acids. Germline V gives CDR1 MNHEY, CDR2 SMNVEV (reference sequence). V shed 4 bases, J shed 4 bases, and the junction held 12 bases outside the gene matches. CDR3 nucleotides: TGTGCCAGCAGTTGGTCTCGCGGGGGAGGGAGCACCGGGGAGCTGTTTTTT. Protein: CASSWSRGGGSTGELFF.

This chain links TRBV5-6 with TRBJ2-1; a weak D match, TRBD2 (6 bases). Germline V gene lookup returns CDR1 SGHDT and CDR2 YYEEEE. This CDR3 spans 14 amino acids. Between the trimmed V and J ends, which lost 9 bases and 0 bases, there was a span of 13 bases. The CDR3, as DNA: TGTGCCACGGGGAGGAGGAGCTCCTACAATGAGCAGTTCTTC. It specifies CATGRRSSYNEQFF. The full variable domain, with the rest looked up from reference TRBV5-6 and TRBJ2-1, is DAGVTQSPTHLIKTRGQQVTLRCSPKSGHDTVSWYQQALGQGPQFIFQYYEEEERQRGNFPDRFSGHQFPNYSSELNVNALLLGDSALYLCATGRRSSYNEQFFGPGTRLTVL.

This chain connects TRBV14 to TRBJ2-5; the D call may be TRBD1 or TRBD2 (5 bases each). The CDR3 is 13 amino acids. V dropped 1 base and J dropped 5 bases, with 8 bases sitting between them. Germline-derived CDR1 and CDR2 are SGHDN and FVKESK. In DNA, the CDR3 is TGTGCCAGCAGCCAAGGGGGACGGGAGACCCAGTACTTC. As protein: CASSQGGRETQYF.

This chain links TRBV6-5 with TRBJ2-7; D gene ambiguous. This CDR3 has 11 residues. V was clipped by 6 bases and J by 4 bases, with 7 bases between them. Per the germline V gene, CDR1 is MNHEY and CDR2 is SVGAGI. CDR3 in amino acids: CASSKGYEQYF. CDR3 bases: TGTGCCAGCAGCAAAGGGTACGAGCAGTACTTC.

V is TRBV11-1 and J is TRBJ2-1, with D perhaps assigned TRBD1 or TRBD2 (5 bases each). Per germline, CDR1 SGHAT and CDR2 FQDESV (reference sequence). Trimming shortened V by 4 bases and J by 6 bases, and 13 bases separated the two germline ends. The CDR3 contains 14 residues. CDR3 coding DNA: TGTGCCAGCAGCTCTTTCGGGACCCTCAATGAGCAGTTCTTC. Amino acid sequence: CASSSFGTLNEQFF.

This sequence joins TRBV6-5 and TRBJ1-6; possibly TRBD1 for D (6 bases). There are 13 residues in the CDR3. V was trimmed by 6 bases and J by 10 bases, leaving 13 bases between them. Germline loops: CDR1 MNHEY, CDR2 SVGAGI. CDR3 protein: CASRAGEGSPLHF. The CDR3 coding sequence is TGTGCCAGCAGGGCAGGGGAAGGCTCACCCCTCCACTTT.

This chain connects TRBV5-6 to TRBJ2-1; 7 nucleotides match TRBD1. The junction had 5 bases not matched to a gene; V was cut back by 4 bases and J by 7 bases. Looked up from germline, CDR1 is SGHDT and CDR2 is YYEEEE. The CDR3 extends over 13 amino acids. CDR3 in DNA: TGTGCCAGCAGCACGACAGGGTTAAATGAGCAGTTCTTC. Residues: CASSTTGLNEQFF.

The chain links TRBV6-2 or TRBV6-3 to TRBJ2-2, with 8 positions matching TRBD2. Germline V gene data show CDR1 as MNHEY and CDR2 as SVGEGT. The CDR3 is 15 residues long. The J segment lost 5 bases and the V segment lost 2 bases, leaving 4 bases of the junction unmatched. The CDR3: CASSYERGYTGELFF. The CDR3 DNA reads TGTGCCAGCAGTTACGAGCGGGGGTATACCGGGGAGCTGTTTTTT.